This T cell receptor (beta chain) stems from a study of T cell responses to AZD1222 COVID-19 vaccine. Details on this clone: What it recognizes is unknown.

Study-level results: Elevations in Spike-specific TCR breadth and depth followed administration of two AZD1222 doses.

TCRdb's table, derived via immunoSEQ multiplex PCR, lists solely in-frame clones and lacks some. This sample has tens of thousands of clones; over 70% occur once, and the top ten carry 3% to 5%. V was clipped by 1 base and J by 1 base, with 11 bases between them. The CDR3 has 16 amino acids. Germline CDR1 SGHTA, CDR2 FQGNSA. This sequence joins TRBV7-2 and TRBJ1-3, with D tentatively TRBD1 (6 bases). The material was peripheral blood, obtained on day 0 of AZD1222 vaccination. This clonotype originated in an adult in good health. The CDR3 nucleotides are TGTGCCAGCAGCTTAGGGGGGGGCGCGTCTGGAAACACCATATATTTT. This translates into CASSLGGGASGNTIYF.